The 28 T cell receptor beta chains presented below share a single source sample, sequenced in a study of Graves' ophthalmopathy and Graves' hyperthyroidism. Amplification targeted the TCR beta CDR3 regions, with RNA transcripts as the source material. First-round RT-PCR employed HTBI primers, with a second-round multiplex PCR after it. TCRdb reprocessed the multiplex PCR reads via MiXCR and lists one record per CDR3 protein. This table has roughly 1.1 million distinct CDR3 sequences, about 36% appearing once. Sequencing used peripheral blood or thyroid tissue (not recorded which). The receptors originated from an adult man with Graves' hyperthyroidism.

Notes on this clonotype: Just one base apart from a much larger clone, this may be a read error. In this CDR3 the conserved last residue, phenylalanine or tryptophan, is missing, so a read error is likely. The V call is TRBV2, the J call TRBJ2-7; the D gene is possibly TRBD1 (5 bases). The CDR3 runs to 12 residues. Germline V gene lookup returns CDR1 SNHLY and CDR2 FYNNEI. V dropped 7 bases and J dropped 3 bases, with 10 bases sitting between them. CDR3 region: CASKQGNYEQYL. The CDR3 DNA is TGTGCCAGCAAGCAGGGTAACTACGAGCAGTACCTC.

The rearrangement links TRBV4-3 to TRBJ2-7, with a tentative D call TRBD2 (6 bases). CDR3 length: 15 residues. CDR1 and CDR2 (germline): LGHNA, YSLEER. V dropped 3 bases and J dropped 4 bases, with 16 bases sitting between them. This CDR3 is CASSHTRGAWYEQYF. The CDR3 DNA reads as TGCGCCAGCAGCCACACACGCGGGGCTTGGTACGAGCAGTACTTC.

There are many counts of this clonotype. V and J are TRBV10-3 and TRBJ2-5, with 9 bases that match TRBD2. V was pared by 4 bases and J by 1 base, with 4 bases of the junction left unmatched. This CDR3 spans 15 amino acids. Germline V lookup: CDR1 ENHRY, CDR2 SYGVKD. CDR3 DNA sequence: TGTGCCATCAGTGGGGGCGGGGGGGCCCAAGAGACCCAGTACTTC. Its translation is CAISGGGGAQETQYF.

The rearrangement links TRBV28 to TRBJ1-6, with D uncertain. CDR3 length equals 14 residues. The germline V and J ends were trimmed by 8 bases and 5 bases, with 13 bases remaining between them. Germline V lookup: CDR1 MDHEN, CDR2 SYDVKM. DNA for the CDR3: TGTGCCAGCCGAAAGAGCCTAAATAATTCACCCCTCCACTTT. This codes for CASRKSLNNSPLHF.

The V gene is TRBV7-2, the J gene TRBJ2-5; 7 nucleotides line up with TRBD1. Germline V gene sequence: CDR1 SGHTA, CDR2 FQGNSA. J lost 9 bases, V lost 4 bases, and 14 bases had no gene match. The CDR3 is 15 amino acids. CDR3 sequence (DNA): TGTGCCAGCAGCTCCGGACAGGTCGTGGCTCAGCCCCAGTACTTC. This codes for CASSSGQVVAQPQYF. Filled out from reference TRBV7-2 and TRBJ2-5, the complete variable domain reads GAGVSQSPSNKVTEKGKDVELRCDPISGHTALYWYRQSLGQGLEFLIYFQGNSAPDKSGLPSDRFSAERTGGSVSTLTIQRTQQEDSAVYLCASSSGQVVAQPQYFGPGTRLLVL.

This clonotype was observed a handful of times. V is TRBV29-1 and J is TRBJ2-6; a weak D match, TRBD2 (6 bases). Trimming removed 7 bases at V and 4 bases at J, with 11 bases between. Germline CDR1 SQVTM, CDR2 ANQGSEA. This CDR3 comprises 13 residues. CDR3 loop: CSAGTLGANVLTF. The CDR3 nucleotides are TGCAGCGCCGGGACTCTCGGGGCCAACGTCCTGACTTTC.

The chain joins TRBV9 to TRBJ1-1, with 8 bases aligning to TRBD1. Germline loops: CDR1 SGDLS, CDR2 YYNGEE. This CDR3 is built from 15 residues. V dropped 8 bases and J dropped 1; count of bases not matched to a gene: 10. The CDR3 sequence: CASSSAGTGNTEAFF. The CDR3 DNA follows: TGTGCCAGTTCCTCAGCCGGGACAGGGAACACTGAAGCTTTCTTT.

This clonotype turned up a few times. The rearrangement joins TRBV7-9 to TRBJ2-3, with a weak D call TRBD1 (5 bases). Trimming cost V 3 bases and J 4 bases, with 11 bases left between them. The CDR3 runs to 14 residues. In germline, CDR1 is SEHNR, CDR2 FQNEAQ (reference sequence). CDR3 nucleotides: TGTGCCAGCAGCTTGACCAGACAGTCAGATACGCAGTATTTT. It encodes CASSLTRQSDTQYF.

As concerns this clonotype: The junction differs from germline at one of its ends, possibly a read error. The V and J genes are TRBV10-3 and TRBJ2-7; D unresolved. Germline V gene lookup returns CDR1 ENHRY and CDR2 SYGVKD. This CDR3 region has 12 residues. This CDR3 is CASSVSRYEQYF. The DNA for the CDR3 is TGTGCCAGCAGTGTTTCGCGGTACGAGCAGTACTTC.

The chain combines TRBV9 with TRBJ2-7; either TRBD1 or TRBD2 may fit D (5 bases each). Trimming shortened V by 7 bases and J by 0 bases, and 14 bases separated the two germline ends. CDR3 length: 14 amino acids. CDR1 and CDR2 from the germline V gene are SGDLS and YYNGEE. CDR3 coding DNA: TGTGCCAGCGGGGGATCTGGGACCTCCTACGAGCAGTACTTC. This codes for CASGGSGTSYEQYF.

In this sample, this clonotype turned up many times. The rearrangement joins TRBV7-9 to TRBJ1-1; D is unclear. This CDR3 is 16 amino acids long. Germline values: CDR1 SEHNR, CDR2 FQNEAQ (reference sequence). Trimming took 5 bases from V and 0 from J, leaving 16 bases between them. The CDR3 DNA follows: TGTGCCAGCAGCCCCTCCCAGAGACTCATGAACACTGAAGCTTTCTTT. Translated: CASSPSQRLMNTEAFF.

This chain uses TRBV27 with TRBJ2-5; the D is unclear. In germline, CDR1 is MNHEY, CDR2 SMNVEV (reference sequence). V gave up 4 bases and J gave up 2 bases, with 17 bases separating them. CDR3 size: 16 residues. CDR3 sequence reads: CASSSFSGRPQETQYF. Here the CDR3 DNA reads TGTGCCAGCAGTTCCTTCTCGGGCCGGCCACAAGAGACCCAGTACTTC.

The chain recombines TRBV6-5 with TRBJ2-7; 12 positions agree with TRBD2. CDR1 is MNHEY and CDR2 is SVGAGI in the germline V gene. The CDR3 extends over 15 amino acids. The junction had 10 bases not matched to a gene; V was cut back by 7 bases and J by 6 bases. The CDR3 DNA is TGTGCCAGCACTCAGTCGAGACTAGCGGGGGCCGAGCAGTACTTC. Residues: CASTQSRLAGAEQYF.

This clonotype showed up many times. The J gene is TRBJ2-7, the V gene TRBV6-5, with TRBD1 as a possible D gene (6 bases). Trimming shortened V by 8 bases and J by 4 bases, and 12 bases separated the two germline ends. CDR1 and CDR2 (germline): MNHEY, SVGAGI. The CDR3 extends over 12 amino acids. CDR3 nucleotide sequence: TGTGCCAGCCGGCAGGGGTTATACGAGCAGTACTTC. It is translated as CASRQGLYEQYF.

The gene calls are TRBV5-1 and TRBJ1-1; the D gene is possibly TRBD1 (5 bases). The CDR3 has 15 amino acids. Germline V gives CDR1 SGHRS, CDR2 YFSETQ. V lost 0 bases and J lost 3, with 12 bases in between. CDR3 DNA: TGCGCCAGCAGCTTGGGGCCGGGGGACCACACTGAAGCTTTCTTT. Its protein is CASSLGPGDHTEAFF.

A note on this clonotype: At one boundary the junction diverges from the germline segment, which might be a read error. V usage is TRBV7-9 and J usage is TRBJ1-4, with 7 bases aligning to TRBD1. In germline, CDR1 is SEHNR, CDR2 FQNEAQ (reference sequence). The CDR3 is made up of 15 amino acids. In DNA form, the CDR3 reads TGCGCCAGCAGCTTTCAGGGACAGATGGGTGAAAAACTGTTTTTT. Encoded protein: CASSFQGQMGEKLFF.

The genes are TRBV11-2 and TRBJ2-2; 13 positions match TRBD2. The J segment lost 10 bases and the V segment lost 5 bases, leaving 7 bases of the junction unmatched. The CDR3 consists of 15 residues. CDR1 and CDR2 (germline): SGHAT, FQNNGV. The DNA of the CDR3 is TGTGCCAGCAGCCTCCGGACTAGCGGGAGTGTGGAGCTGTTTTTT. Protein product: CASSLRTSGSVELFF. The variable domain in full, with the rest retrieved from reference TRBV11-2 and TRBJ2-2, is EAGVAQSPRYKIIEKRQSVAFWCNPISGHATLYWYQQILGQGPKLLIQFQNNGVVDDSQLPKDRFSAERLKGVDSTLKIQPAKLEDSAVYLCASSLRTSGSVELFFGEGSRLTVL.

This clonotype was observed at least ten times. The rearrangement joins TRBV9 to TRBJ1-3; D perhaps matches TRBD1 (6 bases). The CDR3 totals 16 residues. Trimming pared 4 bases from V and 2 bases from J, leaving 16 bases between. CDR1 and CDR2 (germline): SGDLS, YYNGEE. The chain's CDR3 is CASSPRTGIAGNTIYF. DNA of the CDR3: TGTGCCAGCAGCCCTCGAACAGGGATTGCTGGAAACACCATATATTTT.

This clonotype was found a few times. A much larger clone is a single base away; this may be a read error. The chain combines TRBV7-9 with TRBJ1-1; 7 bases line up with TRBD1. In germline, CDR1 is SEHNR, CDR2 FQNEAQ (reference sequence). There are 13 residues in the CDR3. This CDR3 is CASSMRGHAEAFF. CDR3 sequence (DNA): TGCGCCAGCAGCATGAGGGGGCACGCTGAAGCTTTCTTT.

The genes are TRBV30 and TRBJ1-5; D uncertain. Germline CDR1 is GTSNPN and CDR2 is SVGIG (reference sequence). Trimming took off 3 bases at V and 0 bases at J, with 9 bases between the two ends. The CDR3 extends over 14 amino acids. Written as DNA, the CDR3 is TGTGCCTGGAGCGGTGGTCATAGCAATCAGCCCCAGCATTTT. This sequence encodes CAWSGGHSNQPQHF.

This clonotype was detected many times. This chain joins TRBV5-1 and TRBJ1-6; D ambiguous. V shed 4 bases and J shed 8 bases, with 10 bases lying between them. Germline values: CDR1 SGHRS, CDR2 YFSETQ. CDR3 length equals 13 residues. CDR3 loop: CASSSLGDSPLHF. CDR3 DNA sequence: TGCGCCAGCAGCAGTTTGGGAGATTCACCCCTCCACTTT.

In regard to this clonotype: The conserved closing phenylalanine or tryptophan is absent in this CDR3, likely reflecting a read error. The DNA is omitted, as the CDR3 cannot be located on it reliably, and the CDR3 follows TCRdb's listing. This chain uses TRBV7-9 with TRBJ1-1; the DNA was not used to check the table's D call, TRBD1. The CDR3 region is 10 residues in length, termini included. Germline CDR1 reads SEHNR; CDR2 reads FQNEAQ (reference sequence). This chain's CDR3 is CASRFDRGNY.

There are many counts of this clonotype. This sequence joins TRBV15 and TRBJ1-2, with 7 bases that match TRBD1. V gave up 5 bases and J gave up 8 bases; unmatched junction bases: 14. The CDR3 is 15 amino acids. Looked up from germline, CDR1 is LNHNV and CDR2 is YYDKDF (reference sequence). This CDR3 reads CATSPRGGTARGYTF. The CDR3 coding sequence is TGTGCCACCAGCCCCCGAGGCGGGACAGCTCGCGGCTACACCTTC.

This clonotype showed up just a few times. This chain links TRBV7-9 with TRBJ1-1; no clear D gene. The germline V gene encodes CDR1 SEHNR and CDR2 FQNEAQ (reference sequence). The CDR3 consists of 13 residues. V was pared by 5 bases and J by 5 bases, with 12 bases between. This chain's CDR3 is CASSQGGETEAFF. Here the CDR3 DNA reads TGTGCCAGCAGCCAAGGTGGGGAAACTGAAGCTTTCTTT.

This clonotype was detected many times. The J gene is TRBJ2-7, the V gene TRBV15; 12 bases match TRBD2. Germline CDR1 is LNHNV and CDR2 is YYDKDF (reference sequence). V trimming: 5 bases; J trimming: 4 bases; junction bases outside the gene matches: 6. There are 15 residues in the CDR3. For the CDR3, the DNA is TGTGCCACCAGCCCACGACTAGCGGGGGAGTACGAGCAGTACTTC. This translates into CATSPRLAGEYEQYF.

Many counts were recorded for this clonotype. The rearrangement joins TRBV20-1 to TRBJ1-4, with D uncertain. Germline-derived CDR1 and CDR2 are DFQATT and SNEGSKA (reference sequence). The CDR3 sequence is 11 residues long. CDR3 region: CSAHTNEKLFF. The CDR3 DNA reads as TGCAGCGCTCATACAAATGAAAAACTGTTTTTT.

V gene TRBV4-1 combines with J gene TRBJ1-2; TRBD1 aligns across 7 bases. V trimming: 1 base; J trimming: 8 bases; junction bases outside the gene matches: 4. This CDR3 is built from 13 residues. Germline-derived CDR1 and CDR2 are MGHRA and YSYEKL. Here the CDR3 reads CASSQATGDGYTF. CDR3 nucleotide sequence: TGCGCCAGCAGCCAAGCTACAGGGGACGGCTACACCTTC.

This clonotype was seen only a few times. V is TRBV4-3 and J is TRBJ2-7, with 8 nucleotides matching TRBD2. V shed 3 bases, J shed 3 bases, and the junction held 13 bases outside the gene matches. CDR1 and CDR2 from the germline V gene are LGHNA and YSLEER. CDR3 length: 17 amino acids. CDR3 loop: CASSQMPGGMGGYEQYF. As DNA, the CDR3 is TGCGCCAGCAGCCAGATGCCGGGGGGGATGGGGGGCTACGAGCAGTACTTC.